The next 2 T cell receptor beta chains were all read from a single sample in a study of Graves' ophthalmopathy and Graves' hyperthyroidism. Amplified material comprised TCR beta CDR3 regions derived from RNA transcripts. An opening RT-PCR round employed HTBI primers and preceded a second-round multiplex PCR. TCRdb called the multiplex PCR reads again in MiXCR, with one record for every CDR3 protein. The data show about 480,000 distinct CDR3 sequences, with approximately 15% seen just once and about 10% held by the top ten. What was sequenced was blood. These receptors were collected from a woman aged 25 to 45 with Graves' ophthalmopathy.

Note on this clonotype: With a much larger clone just one base away, this may be a read error. J is TRBJ2-2 and V is TRBV7-8, with TRBD2 identical over 7 bases. Germline loops: CDR1 SGHVS, CDR2 FQNEAQ. The CDR3 covers 15 residues. This chain's CDR3 is CASRGGGRDGGELCF. Here the CDR3 DNA reads TGTGCCAGCAGAGGAGGCGGGAGAGATGGCGGGGAGCTGTGTTTT.

This clonotype came up many times. The chain carries TRBV12-3 or TRBV12-4 and TRBJ1-2, with 7 positions matching TRBD1. J was trimmed by 5 bases and V by 7 bases; bases with no gene match: 7. The CDR3 contains 13 residues. The CDR3 is CASKRDSRYGYTF. The CDR3 nucleotides read TGTGCCAGCAAGCGGGACAGTCGGTATGGCTACACCTTC.